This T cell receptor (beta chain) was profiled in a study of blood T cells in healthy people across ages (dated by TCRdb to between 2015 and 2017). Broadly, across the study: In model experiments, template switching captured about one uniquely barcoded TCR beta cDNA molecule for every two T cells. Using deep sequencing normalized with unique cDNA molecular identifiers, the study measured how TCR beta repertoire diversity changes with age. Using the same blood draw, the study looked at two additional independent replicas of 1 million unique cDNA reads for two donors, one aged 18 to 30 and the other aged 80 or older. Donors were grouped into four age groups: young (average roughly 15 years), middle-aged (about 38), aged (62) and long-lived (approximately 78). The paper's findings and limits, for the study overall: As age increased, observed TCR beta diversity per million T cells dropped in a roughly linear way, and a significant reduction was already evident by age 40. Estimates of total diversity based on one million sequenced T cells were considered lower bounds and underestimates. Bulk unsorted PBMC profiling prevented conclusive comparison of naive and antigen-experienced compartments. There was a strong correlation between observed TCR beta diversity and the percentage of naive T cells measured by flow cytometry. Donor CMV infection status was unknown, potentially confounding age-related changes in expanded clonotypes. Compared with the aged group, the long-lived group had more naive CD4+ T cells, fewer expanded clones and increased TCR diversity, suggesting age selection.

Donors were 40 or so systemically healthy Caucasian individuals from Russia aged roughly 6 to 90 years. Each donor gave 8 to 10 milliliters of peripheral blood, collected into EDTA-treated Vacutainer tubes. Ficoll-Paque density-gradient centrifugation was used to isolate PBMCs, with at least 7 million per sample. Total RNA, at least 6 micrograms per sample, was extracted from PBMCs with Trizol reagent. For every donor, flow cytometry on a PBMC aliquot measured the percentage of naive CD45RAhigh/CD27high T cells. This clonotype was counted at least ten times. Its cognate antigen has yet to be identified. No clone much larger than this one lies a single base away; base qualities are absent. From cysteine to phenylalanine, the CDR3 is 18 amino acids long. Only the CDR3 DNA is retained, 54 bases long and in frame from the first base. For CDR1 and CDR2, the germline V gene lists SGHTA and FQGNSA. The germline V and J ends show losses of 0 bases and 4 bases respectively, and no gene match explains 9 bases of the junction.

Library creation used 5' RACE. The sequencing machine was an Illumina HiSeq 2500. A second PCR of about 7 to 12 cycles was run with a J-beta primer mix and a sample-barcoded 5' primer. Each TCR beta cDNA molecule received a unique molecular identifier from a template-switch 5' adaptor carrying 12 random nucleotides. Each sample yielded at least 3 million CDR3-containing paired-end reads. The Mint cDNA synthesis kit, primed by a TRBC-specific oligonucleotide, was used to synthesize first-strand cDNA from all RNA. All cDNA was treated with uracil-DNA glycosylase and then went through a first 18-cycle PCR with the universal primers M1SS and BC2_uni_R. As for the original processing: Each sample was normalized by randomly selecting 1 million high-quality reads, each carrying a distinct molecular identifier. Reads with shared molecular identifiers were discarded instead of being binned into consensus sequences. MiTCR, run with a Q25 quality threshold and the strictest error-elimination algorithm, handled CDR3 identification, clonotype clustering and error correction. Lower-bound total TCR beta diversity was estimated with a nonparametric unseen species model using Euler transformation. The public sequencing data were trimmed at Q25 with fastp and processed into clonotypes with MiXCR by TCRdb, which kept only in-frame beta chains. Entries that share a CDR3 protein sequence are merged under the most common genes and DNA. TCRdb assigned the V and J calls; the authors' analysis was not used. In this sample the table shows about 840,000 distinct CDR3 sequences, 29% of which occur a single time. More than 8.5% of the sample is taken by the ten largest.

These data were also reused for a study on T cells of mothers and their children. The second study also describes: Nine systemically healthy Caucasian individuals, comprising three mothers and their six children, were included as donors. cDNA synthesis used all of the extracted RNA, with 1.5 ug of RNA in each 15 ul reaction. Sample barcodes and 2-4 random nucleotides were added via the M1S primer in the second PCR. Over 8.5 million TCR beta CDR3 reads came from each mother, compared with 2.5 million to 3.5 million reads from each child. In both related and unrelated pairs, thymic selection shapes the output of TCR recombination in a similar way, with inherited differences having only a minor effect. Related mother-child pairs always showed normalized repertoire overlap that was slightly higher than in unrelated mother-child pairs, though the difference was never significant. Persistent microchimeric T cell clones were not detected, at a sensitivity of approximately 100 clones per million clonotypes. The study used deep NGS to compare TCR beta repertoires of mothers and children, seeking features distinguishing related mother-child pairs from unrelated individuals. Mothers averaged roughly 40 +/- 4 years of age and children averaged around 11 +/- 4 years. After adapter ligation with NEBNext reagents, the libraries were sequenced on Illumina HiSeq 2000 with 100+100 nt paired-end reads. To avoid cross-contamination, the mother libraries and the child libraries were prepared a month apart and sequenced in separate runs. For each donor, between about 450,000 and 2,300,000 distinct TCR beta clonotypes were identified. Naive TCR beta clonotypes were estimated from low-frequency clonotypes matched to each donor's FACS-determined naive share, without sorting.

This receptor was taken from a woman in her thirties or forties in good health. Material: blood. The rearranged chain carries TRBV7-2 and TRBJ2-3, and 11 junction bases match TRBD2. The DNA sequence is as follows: TGTGCCAGCAGCTTAGCCAGGCTAGCGGGGGGAGGGGCAGATACGCAGTATTTT. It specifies CASSLARLAGGGADTQYF.